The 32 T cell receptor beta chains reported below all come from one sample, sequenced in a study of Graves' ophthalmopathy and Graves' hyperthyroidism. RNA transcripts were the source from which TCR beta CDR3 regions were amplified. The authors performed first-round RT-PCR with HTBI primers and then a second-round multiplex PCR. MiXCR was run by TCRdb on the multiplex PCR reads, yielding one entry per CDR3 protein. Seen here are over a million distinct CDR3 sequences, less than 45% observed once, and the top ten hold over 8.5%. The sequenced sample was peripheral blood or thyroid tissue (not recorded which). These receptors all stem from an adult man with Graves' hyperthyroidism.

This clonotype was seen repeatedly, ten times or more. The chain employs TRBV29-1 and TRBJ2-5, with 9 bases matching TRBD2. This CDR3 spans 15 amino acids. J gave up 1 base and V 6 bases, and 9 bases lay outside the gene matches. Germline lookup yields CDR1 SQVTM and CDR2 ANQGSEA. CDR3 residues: CSVAPTSGVQETQYF. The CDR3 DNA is TGCAGCGTCGCCCCGACTAGCGGAGTCCAAGAGACCCAGTACTTC.

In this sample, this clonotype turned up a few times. The CDR3 bases are TGTGCCAGCAGTTACTGGGTTAGAGGCTTTTTCCCCGCGAACACCGGGGAGCTGTTTTTT. Translating gives CASSYWVRGFFPANTGELFF. This chain uses TRBV6-6 with TRBJ2-2, with D hard to call. In germline, CDR1 is MNHNY, CDR2 SVGAGI (reference sequence). The CDR3 is made up of 20 amino acids. The ends were cut back, 1 base at V and 0 bases at J, with 21 bases in the middle.

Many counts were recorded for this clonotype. CDR3 sequence (DNA): TGTGCCAGCAGCTGGGGGGTCTACGAGCAGTACTTC. It codes for CASSWGVYEQYF. The chain links TRBV7-9 to TRBJ2-7; tentative D call: TRBD2 (6 bases). This CDR3 is 12 amino acids long. The V end was cut by 4 bases, the J end by 3 bases, with 7 bases between. Germline-derived CDR1 and CDR2 are SEHNR and FQNEAQ (reference sequence).

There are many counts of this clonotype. For the CDR3, the DNA is TGTGCCAGCAGCTGGGACACCGCCTACGAGCAGTACTTC. Translated, it gives CASSWDTAYEQYF. The V and J genes are TRBV7-9 and TRBJ2-7, with TRBD1 as a possible D gene (6 bases). The CDR3 runs 13 residues. The germline CDR1 and CDR2 sequences are SEHNR and FQNEAQ (reference sequence). Trimming took 4 bases from V and 2 from J, leaving 9 bases between them.

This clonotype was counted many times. Here the CDR3 reads CASLLAGGGNTGELFF. CDR3 coding DNA: TGTGCCAGCCTTCTAGCGGGAGGTGGGAACACCGGGGAGCTGTTTTTT. The chain has TRBV19 and TRBJ2-2; TRBD2 matches at 11 bases. The CDR3 covers 16 residues. The germline CDR1 and CDR2 sequences are LNHDA and SQIVND (reference sequence). After removal of 9 bases from V and 1 base from J, the junction contained 7 bases not matched to a gene. Together with reference TRBV19 and TRBJ2-2, the CDR3 gives the full variable domain: DGGITQSPKYLFRKEGQNVTLSCEQNLNHDAMYWYRQDPGQGLRLIYYSQIVNDFQKGDIAEGYSVSREKKESFPLTVTSAQKNPTAFYLCASLLAGGGNTGELFFGEGSRLTVL.

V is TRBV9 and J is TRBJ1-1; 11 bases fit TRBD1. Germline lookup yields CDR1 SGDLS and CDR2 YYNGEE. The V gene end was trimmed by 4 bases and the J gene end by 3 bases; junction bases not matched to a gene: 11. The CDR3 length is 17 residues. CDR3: CASSQDWDRGRYTEAFF. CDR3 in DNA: TGTGCCAGCAGCCAAGATTGGGACAGGGGGAGGTACACTGAAGCTTTCTTT.

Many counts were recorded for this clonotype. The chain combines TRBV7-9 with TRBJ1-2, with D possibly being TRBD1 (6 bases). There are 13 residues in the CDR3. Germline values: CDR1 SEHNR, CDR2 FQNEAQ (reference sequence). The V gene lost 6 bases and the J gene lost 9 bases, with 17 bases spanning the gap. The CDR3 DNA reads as TGTGCCAGCAGGGATATATCAGGGGAGCGCTACACCTTC. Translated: CASRDISGERYTF.

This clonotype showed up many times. The CDR3 DNA sequence: TGTGCCAGCAGTGAAAGTATACGGAATGAAGCTTTCTTT. Its protein product is CASSESIRNEAFF. The gene calls are TRBV2 and TRBJ1-1, with D uncertain. The ends were cut back, 2 bases at V and 7 bases at J, with 11 bases in the middle. The germline gives CDR1 SNHLY, CDR2 FYNNEI. The CDR3 has 13 amino acids.

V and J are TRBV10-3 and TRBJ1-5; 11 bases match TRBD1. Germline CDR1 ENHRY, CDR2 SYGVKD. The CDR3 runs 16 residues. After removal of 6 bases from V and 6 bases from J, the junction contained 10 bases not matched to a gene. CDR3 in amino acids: CAISVEGQGDGQPQHF. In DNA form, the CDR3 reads TGTGCCATCAGCGTCGAGGGACAGGGGGATGGTCAGCCCCAGCATTTT.

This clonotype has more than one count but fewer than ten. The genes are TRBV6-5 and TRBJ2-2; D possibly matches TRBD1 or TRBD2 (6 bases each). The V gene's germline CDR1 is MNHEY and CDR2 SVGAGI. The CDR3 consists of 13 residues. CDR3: CVCRGGLAGELFF. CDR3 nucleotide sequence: TGTGTCTGCCGTGGGGGGCTCGCCGGGGAGCTGTTTTTT.

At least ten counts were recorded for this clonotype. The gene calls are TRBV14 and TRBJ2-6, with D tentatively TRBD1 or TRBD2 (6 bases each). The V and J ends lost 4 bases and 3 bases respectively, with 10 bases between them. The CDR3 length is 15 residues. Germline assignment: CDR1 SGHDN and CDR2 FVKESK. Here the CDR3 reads CASSRRGVGANVLTF. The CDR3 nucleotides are TGTGCCAGCAGCCGAAGGGGGGTTGGGGCCAACGTCCTGACTTTC.

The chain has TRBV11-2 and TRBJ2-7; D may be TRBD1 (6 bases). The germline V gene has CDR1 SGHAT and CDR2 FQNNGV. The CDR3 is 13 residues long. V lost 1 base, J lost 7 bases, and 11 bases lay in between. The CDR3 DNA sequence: TGTGCCAGCAGCTTAGCCCTTGGACAGGAGCAGTACTTC. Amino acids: CASSLALGQEQYF.

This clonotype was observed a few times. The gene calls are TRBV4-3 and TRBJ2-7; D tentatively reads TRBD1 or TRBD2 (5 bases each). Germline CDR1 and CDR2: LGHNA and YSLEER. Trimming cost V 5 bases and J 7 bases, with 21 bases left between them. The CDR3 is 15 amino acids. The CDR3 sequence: CASSGRWGTFEEQYF. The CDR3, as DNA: TGCGCCAGCAGCGGGCGGTGGGGGACCTTCGAAGAGCAGTACTTC.

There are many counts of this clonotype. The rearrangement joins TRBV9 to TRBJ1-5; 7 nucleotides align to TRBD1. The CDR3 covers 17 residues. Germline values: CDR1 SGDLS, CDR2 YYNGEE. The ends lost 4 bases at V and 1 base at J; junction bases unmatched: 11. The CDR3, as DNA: TGTGCCAGCAGCCCATCCTCCGGGACAGACAGCAATCAGCCCCAGCATTTT. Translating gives CASSPSSGTDSNQPQHF.

The CDR3 loop reads CASSVATNEKLFF. Here the CDR3 DNA reads TGTGCCAGCAGTGTAGCAACTAATGAAAAACTGTTTTTT. The V gene is TRBV6-6, the J gene TRBJ1-4; unclear D gene. Trimming stripped 5 bases from V and 0 bases from J, with 4 bases between. The CDR3 runs to 13 residues. The V gene's germline CDR1 is MNHNY and CDR2 SVGAGI (reference sequence).

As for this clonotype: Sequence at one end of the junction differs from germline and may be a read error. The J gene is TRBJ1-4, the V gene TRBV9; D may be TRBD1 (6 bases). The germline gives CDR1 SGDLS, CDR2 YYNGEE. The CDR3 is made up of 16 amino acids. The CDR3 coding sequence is TGTGCCAGCAGCGTAACAGGGACGGCAACTAATGAAAAACTATTTTTT. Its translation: CASSVTGTATNEKLFF.

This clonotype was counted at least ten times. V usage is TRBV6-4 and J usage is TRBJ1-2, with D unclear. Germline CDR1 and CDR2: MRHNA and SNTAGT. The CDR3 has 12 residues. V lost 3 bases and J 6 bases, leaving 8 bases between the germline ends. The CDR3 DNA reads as TGTGCCAGCAGTGAAGCCCCCCATGGCTACACCTTC. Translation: CASSEAPHGYTF.

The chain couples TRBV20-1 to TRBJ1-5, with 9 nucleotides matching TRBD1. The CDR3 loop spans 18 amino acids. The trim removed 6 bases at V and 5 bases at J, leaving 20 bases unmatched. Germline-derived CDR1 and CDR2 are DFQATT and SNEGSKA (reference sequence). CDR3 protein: CSARKAGQGFSLYQPQHF. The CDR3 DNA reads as TGCAGTGCGAGAAAAGCGGGACAGGGATTTTCACTTTATCAGCCCCAGCATTTT.

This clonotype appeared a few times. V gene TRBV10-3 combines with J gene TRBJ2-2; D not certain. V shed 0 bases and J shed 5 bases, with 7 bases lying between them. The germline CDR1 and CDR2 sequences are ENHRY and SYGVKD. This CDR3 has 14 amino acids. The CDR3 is CAISESVSTGELFF. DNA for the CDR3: TGTGCCATCAGTGAGTCCGTCAGTACCGGGGAGCTGTTTTTT.

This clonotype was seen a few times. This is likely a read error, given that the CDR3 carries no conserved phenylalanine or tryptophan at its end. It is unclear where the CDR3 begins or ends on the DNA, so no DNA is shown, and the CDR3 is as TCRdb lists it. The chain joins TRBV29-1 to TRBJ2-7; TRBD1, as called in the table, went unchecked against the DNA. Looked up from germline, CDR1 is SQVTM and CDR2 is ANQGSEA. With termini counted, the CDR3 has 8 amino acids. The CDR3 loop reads CSVVGVNT.

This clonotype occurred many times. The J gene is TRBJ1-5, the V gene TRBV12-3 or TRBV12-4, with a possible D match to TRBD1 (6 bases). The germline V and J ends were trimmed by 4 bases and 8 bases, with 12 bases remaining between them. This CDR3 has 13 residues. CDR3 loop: CASSSGAAKPQHF. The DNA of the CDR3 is TGTGCCAGCAGTTCGGGGGCGGCGAAGCCCCAGCATTTT.

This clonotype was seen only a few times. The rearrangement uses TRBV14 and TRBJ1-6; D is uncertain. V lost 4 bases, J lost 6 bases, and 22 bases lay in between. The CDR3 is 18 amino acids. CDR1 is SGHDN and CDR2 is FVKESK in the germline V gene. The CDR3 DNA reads TGTGCCAGCAGCCGCAATCTGCGGGGTCCACTGGGTAATTCACCCCTCCACTTT. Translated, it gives CASSRNLRGPLGNSPLHF.

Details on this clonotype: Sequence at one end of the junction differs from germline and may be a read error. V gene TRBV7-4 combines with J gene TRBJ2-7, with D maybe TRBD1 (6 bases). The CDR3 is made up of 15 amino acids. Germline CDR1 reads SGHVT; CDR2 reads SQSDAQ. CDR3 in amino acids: CASSQAGTPSYEQYF. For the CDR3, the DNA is TGCGCCAGCAGCCAAGCCGGGACACCTTCCTACGAGCAGTACTTC.

The chain's CDR3 is CASSERGYNTEAFF. The DNA for the CDR3 is TGTGCCAGCAGTGAGAGGGGATACAACACTGAAGCTTTCTTT. This chain links TRBV6-1 with TRBJ1-1; tentative D call: TRBD1 (5 bases). CDR1 and CDR2 (germline): MNHNS, SASEGT. The length of the CDR3 is 14 residues. V shed 3 bases and J shed 2 bases, with 10 bases lying between them.

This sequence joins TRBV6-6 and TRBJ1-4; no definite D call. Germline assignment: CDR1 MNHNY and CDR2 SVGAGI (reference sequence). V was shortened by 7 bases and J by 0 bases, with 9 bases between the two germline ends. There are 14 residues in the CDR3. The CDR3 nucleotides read TGTGCCAGCAACTCAGGAGCAACTAATGAAAAACTGTTTTTT. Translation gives CASNSGATNEKLFF.

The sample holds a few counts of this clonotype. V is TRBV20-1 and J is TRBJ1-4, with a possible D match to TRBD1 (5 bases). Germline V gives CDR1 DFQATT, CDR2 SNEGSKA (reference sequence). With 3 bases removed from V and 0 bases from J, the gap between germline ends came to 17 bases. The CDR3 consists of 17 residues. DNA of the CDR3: TGCAGTGCTAGGGACGGGACGGCCTTTGCAACTAATGAAAAACTGTTTTTT. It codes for CSARDGTAFATNEKLFF.

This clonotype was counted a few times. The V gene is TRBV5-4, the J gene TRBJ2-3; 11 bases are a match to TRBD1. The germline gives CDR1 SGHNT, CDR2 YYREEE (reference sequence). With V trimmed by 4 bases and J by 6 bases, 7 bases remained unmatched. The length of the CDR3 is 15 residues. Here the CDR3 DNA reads TGTGCCAGCAGCGCCGGGACAGGGGGAGAGGATACGCAGTATTTT. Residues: CASSAGTGGEDTQYF.

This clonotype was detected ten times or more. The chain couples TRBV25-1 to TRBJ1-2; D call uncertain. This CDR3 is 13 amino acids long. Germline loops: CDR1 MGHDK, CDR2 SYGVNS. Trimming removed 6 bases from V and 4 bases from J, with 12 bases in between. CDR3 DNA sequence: TGTGCCAGCAGGGGCGTTGGCAGCTATGGCTACACCTTC. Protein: CASRGVGSYGYTF.

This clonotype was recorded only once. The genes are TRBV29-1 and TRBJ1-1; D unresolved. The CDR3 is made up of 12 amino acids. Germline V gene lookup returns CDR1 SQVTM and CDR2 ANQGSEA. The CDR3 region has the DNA TGCTCCGTAGATTCGGGAGAGATCGGAGCTTTCTTT. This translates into CSVDSGEIGAFF.

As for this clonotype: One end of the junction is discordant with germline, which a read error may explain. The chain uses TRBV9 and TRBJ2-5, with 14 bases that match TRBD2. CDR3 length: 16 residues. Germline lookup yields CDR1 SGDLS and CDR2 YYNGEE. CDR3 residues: CAGSVGTSGSLKTQYF. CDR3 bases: TGTGCCGGCAGCGTGGGGACTAGCGGGAGTTTAAAGACCCAGTACTTC. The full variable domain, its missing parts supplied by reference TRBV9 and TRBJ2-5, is DSGVTQTPKHLITATGQRVTLRCSPRSGDLSVYWYQQSLDQGLQFLIQYYNGEERAKGNILERFSAQQFPDLHSELNLSSLELGDSALYFCAGSVGTSGSLKTQYFGPGTRLLVL.

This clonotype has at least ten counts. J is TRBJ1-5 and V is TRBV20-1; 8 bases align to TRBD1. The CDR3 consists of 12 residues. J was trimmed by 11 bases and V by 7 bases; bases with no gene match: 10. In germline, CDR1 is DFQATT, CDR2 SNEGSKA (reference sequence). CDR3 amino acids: CSGTGSQKAQHF. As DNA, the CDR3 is TGCAGTGGGACAGGGAGCCAGAAGGCCCAGCATTTT.

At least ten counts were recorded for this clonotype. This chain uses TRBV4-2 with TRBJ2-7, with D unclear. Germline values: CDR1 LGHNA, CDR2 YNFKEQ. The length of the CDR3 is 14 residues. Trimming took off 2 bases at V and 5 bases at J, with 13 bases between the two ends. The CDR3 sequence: CASSQRTPDHEQYF. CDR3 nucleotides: TGTGCCAGCAGCCAACGGACCCCGGACCACGAGCAGTACTTC.